This TCR beta chain was profiled in a study of T cell changes during pregnancy in multiple sclerosis. This CDR3 spans 13 amino acids. From germline, CDR1 is SNHLY and CDR2 FYNNEI. J was trimmed by 8 bases and V by 6 bases; bases with no gene match: 6. Generated by immunoSEQ multiplex PCR, the TCRdb table keeps only in-frame clones and is missing some. The repertoire holds approximately 65,000 clones, about 90% seen once, with approximately 1.3% in the top ten. This receptor was obtained from a female donor in good health, enrolled as a control in a pregnancy study. This chain joins TRBV2 and TRBJ1-4, with TRBD1 identical over 7 bases. This specimen was peripheral blood, taken in the third trimester of pregnancy. CDR3 nucleotide sequence: TGTGCCAGCAGACGCAGGGGGTCGGAAAAACTGTTTTTT. It codes for CASRRRGSEKLFF.